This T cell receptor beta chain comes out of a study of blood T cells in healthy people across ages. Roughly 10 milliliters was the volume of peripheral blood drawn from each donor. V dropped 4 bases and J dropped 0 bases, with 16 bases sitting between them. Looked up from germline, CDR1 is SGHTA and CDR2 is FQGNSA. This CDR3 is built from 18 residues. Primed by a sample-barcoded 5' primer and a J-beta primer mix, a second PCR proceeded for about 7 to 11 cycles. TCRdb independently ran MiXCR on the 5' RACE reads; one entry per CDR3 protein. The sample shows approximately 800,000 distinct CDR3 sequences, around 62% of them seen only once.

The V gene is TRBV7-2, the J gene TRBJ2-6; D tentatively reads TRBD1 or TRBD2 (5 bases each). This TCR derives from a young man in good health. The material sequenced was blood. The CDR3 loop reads CASSSTRDPSSGANVLTF. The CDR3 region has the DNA TGTGCCAGCAGCTCTACTCGGGACCCAAGCTCTGGGGCCAACGTCCTGACTTTC.